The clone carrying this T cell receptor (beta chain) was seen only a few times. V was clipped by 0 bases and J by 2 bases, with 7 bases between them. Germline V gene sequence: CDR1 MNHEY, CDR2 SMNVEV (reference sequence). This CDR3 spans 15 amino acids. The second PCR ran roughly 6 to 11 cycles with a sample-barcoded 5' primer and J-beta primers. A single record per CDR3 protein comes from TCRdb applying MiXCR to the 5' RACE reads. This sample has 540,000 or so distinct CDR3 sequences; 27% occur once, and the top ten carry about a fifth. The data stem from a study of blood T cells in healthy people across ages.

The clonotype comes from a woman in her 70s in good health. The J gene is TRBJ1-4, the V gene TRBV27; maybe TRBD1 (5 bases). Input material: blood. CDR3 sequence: CASSLSTVTNEKLFF. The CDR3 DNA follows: TGTGCCAGCAGTTTATCGACAGTCACTAATGAAAAACTGTTTTTT.